The 10 T cell receptor beta chains listed next were all sequenced from one sample in a study of control samples from healthy donors and cancer patients. Clones were sequenced by immunoSEQ multiplex PCR, and TCRdb holds only the in-frame ones, with some missing. The sample has around 250,000 clones; about 80% are singletons. Source material: PBMCs. The receptors stem from a woman in her sixties with lung cancer.

This clone was recorded once. The genes are TRBV27 and TRBJ2-7, with 9 bases lining up with TRBD2. This CDR3 is built from 13 residues. Germline CDR1 reads MNHEY; CDR2 reads SMNVEV (reference sequence). The trim removed 6 bases at V and 4 bases at J, leaving 4 bases unmatched. CDR3 bases: TGTGCCAGCAGCCAACTAGCGGGTTACGAGCAGTACTTC. Translation: CASSQLAGYEQYF.

This clone was found once. The rearrangement uses TRBV6-2 or TRBV6-3 and TRBJ1-5; 9 bases are a match to TRBD1. V shed 6 bases, J shed 6 bases, and the junction held 3 bases outside the gene matches. The length of the CDR3 is 13 residues. Germline CDR1 and CDR2: MNHEY and SVGEGT. Here the CDR3 DNA reads TGTGCCAGCAGCACAGGGGGCGGTCAGCCCCAGCATTTT. Encoded protein: CASSTGGGQPQHF.

The chain joins TRBV7-8 to TRBJ2-3; no clear D gene. Germline V gene data show CDR1 as SGHVS and CDR2 as FQNEAQ. Trimming removed 5 bases at V and 1 base at J, with 16 bases between. The CDR3 spans 16 residues. The CDR3 nucleotides are TGTGCCAGCAGCCGTCGGGCCCCTCTCCGCACAGATACGCAGTATTTT. Protein product: CASSRRAPLRTDTQYF.

This rearrangement joins TRBV20-1 to TRBJ2-1, with TRBD2 as a possible D gene (5 bases). The CDR3 has 15 amino acids. Germline assignment: CDR1 DFQATT and CDR2 SNEGSKA (reference sequence). Between the trimmed V and J ends, which lost 3 bases and 4 bases, there was a span of 16 bases. The CDR3 DNA reads TGCAGTGCTAGTTGGAGGATCGCGGCTTACAATGAGCAGTTCTTC. Residues: CSASWRIAAYNEQFF.

V usage is TRBV4-1 and J usage is TRBJ1-1, with 7 bases identical to TRBD1. There are 17 residues in the CDR3. In germline, CDR1 is MGHRA, CDR2 YSYEKL. After removal of 2 bases from V and 4 bases from J, the junction contained 13 bases not matched to a gene. For the CDR3, the DNA is TGCGCCAGCAGCCAAACCTCAGATCGAAGGGGGCCCACTGAAGCTTTCTTT. Its protein product is CASSQTSDRRGPTEAFF.

V usage is TRBV10-3 and J usage is TRBJ2-7; D is unclear. Trimming shortened V by 4 bases and J by 2 bases, and 12 bases separated the two germline ends. This CDR3 is built from 14 residues. The V gene's germline CDR1 is ENHRY and CDR2 SYGVKD. CDR3 loop: CAISVNPQTYEQYF. CDR3 nucleotides: TGTGCCATCAGTGTTAATCCACAGACCTACGAGCAGTACTTC.

V gene TRBV6-6 combines with J gene TRBJ1-2; D uncertain. There are 13 residues in the CDR3. Germline CDR1 reads MNHNY; CDR2 reads SVGAGI (reference sequence). The V end lost 4 bases, the J end lost 6 bases, and 12 bases lay between the germline ends. The CDR3 spells CASSSGLANGYTF. CDR3 in DNA: TGTGCCAGCAGTTCGGGCCTGGCGAATGGCTACACCTTC.

The V and J genes are TRBV19 and TRBJ2-2; no clear D. V dropped 7 bases and J dropped 7 bases, with 16 bases sitting between them. There are 14 residues in the CDR3. Germline CDR1 and CDR2: LNHDA and SQIVND (reference sequence). The CDR3 region is CASTLTLLDGELFF. CDR3 DNA: TGTGCCAGTACCCTGACACTCCTGGACGGGGAGCTGTTTTTT.

This sequence joins TRBV28 and TRBJ1-2; a weak D match, TRBD1 (5 bases). Trimming shortened V by 2 bases and J by 5 bases, and 6 bases separated the two germline ends. Per germline, CDR1 MDHEN and CDR2 SYDVKM. The CDR3 contains 12 residues. In nucleotides, the CDR3 is TGTGCCAGCAGTTTAGGGGCTTATGGCTACACCTTC. Amino acid sequence: CASSLGAYGYTF.

The V call is TRBV2, the J call TRBJ2-7, with D unresolved. V was shortened by 7 bases and J by 2 bases, with 6 bases between the two germline ends. Per germline, CDR1 SNHLY and CDR2 FYNNEI. CDR3 length: 11 amino acids. The CDR3 spells CASNKAYEQYF. CDR3 nucleotide sequence: TGTGCCAGCAACAAAGCCTACGAGCAGTACTTC.